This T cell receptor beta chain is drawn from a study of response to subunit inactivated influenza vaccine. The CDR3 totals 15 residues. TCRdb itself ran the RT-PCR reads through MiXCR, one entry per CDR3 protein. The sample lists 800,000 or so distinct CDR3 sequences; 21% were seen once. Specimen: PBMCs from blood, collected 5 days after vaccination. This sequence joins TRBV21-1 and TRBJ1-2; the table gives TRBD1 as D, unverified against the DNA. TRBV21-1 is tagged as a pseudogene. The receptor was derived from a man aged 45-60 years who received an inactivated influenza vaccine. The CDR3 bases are TGTGCCAGCAGCAACTCCCGGACAGGGAGTCGAGGCTACACCTTC. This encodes CASSNSRTGSRGYTF.